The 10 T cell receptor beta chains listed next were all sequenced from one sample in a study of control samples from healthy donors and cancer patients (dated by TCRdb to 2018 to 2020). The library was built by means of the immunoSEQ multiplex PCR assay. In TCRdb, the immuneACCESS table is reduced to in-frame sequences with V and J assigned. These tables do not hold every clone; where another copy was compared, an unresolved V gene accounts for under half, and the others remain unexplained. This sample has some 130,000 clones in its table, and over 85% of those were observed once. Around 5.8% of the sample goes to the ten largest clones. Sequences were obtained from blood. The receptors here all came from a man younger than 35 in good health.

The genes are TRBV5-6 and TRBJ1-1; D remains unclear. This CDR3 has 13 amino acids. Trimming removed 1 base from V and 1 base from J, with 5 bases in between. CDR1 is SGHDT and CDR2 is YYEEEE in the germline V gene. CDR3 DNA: TGTGCCAGCAGCTTGCGAGGGAACACTGAAGCTTTCTTT. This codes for CASSLRGNTEAFF.

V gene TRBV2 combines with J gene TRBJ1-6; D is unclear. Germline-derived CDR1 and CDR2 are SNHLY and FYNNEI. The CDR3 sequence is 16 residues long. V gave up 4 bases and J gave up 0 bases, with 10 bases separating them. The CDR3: CASSAQISSYNSPLHF. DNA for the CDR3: TGTGCCAGCAGTGCCCAAATAAGCTCCTATAATTCACCCCTCCACTTT. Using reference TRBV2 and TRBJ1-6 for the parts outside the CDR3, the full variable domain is EPEVTQTPSHQVTQMGQEVILRCVPISNHLYFYWYRQILGQKVEFLVSFYNNEISEKSEIFDDQFSVERPDGSNFTLKIRSTKLEDSAMYFCASSAQISSYNSPLHFGNGTRLTVT.

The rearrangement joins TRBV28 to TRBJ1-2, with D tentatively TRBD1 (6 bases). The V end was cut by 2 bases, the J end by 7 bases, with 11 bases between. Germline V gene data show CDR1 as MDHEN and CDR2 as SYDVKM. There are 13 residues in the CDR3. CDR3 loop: CASSLRGGRGYTF. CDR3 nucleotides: TGTGCCAGCAGTTTACGGGGGGGCCGTGGCTACACCTTC.

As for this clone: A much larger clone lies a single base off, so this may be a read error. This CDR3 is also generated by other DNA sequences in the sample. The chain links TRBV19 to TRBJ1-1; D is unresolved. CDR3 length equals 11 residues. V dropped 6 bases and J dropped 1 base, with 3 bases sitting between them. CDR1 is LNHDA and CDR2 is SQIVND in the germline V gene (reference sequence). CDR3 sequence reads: CASRENTEAFF. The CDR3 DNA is TGTGCCAGTAGGGAGAACACTGAAGCTTTCTTT.

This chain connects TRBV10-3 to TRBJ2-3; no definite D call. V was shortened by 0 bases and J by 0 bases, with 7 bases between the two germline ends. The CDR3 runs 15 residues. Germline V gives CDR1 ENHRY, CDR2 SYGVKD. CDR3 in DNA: TGTGCCATCAGTGAGTCATTAGCCAGCACAGATACGCAGTATTTT. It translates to CAISESLASTDTQYF.

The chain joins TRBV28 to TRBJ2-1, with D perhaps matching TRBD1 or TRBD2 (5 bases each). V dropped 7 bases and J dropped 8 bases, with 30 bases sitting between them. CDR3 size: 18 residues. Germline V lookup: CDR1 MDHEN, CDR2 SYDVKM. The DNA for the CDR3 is TGTGCCAGCACCCAACTCCTCCCGGGGACGCGATTTATAGATGAGCAGTTCTTC. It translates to CASTQLLPGTRFIDEQFF.

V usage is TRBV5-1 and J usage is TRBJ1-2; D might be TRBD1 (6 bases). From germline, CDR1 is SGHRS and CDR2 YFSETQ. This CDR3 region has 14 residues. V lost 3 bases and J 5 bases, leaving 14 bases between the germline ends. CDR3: CASSSEGVEYGYTF. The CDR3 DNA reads TGCGCCAGCAGCTCGGAGGGGGTGGAGTATGGCTACACCTTC.

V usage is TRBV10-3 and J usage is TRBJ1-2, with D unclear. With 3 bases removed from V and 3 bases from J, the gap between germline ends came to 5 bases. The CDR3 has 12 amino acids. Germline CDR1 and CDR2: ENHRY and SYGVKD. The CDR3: CAISEWDYGYTF. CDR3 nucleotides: TGTGCCATCAGTGAATGGGACTATGGCTACACCTTC.

The CDR3 protein is CASTGTASTDTQYF. CDR3 DNA sequence: TGTGCCAGCACCGGGACAGCTAGCACAGATACGCAGTATTTT. This sequence joins TRBV2 and TRBJ2-3; 7 positions agree with TRBD1. The V segment lost 7 bases and the J segment 0 bases; nucleotides outside the gene matches: 4. This CDR3 spans 14 amino acids. The V gene's germline CDR1 is SNHLY and CDR2 FYNNEI.

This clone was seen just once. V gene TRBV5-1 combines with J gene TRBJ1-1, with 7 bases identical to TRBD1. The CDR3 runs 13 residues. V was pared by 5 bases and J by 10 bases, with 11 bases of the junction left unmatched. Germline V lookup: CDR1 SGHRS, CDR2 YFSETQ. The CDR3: CASSYDRVGGAFF. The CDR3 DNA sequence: TGCGCCAGCAGTTATGACAGGGTCGGGGGAGCTTTCTTT.